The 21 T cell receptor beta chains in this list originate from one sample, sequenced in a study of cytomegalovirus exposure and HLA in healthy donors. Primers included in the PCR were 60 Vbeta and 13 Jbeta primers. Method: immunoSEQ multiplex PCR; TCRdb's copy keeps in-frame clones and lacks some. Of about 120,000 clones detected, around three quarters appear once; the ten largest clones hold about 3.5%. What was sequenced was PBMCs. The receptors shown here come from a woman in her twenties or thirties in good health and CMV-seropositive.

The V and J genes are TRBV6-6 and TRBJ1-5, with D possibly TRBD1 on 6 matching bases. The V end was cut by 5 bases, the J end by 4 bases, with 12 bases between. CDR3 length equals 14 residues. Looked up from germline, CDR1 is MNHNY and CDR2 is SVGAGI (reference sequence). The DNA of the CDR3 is TGTGCCAGCAGTAGCACAGGGATTAATCAGCCCCAGCATTTT. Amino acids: CASSSTGINQPQHF.

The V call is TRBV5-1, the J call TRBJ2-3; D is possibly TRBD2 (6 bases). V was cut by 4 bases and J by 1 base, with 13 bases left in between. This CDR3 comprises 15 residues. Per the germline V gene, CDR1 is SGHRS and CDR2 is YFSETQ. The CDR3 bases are TGCGCCAGCAGCGCCTTAGCGGAGGGCACAGATACGCAGTATTTT. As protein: CASSALAEGTDTQYF.

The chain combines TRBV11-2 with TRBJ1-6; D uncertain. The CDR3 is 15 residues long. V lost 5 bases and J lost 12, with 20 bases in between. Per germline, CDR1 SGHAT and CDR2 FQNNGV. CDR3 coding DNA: TGTGCCAGCAGCCAAGGATTGGCGGATCTAAGACCCCTCCACTTT. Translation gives CASSQGLADLRPLHF.

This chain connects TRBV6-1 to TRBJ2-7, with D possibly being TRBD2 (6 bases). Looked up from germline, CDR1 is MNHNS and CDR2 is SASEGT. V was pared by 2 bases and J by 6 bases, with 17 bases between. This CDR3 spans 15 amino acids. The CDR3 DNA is TGTGCCAGCAGTGAAACTCAAGCCGGGGGAGCCGAGCAGTACTTC. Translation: CASSETQAGGAEQYF.

The CDR3 loop reads CASSQEQGGPYEQYF. The CDR3 DNA sequence: TGTGCCAGCTCACAGGAACAGGGGGGCCCCTACGAGCAGTACTTC. This chain uses TRBV18 with TRBJ2-7; 8 bases align to TRBD1. Germline V gene lookup returns CDR1 KGHSH and CDR2 LQKENI. J was trimmed by 2 bases and V by 4 bases; bases with no gene match: 7. The CDR3 has 15 amino acids.

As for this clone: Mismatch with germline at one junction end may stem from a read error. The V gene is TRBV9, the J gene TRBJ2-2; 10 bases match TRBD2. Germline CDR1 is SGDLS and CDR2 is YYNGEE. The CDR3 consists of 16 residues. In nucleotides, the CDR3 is TGTGCCAGCGGCGTAGAACCTAGCGGGGGCACCGGGGAGCTGTTTTTT. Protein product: CASGVEPSGGTGELFF.

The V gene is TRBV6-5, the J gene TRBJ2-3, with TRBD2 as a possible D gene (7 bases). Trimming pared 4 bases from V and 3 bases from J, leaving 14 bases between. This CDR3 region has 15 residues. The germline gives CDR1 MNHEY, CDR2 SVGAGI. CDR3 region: CASSFRGARTDTQYF. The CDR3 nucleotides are TGTGCCAGCAGTTTCCGGGGGGCCCGTACAGATACGCAGTATTTT.

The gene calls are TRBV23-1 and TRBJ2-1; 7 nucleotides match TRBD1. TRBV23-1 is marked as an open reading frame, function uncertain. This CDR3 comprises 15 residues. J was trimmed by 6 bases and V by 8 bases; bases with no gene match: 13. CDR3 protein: CASFPTGAESNEQFF. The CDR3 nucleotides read TGCGCCAGCTTTCCTACAGGGGCGGAAAGCAATGAGCAGTTCTTC.

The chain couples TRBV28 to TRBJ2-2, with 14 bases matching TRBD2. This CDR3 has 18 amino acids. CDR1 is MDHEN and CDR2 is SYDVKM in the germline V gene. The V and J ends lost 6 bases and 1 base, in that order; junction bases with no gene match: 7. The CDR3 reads CASSRGGTSGGNTGELFF. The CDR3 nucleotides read TGTGCCAGCAGCCGCGGGGGGACTAGCGGGGGGAACACCGGGGAGCTGTTTTTT.

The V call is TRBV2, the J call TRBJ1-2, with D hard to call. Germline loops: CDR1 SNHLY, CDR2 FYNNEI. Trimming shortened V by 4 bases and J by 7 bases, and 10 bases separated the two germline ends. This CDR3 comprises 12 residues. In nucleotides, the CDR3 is TGTGCCAGCAGTGTATTGAGGTCTGGCTACACCTTC. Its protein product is CASSVLRSGYTF.

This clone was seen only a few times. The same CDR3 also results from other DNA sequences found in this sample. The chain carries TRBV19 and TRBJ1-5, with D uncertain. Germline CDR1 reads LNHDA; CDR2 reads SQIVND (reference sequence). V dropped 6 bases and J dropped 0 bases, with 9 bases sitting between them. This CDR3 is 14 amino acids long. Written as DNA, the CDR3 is TGTGCCAGTAGATATCGGTATAGCAATCAGCCCCAGCATTTT. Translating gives CASRYRYSNQPQHF. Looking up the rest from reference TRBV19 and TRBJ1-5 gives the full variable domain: DGGITQSPKYLFRKEGQNVTLSCEQNLNHDAMYWYRQDPGQGLRLIYYSQIVNDFQKGDIAEGYSVSREKKESFPLTVTSAQKNPTAFYLCASRYRYSNQPQHFGDGTRLSIL.

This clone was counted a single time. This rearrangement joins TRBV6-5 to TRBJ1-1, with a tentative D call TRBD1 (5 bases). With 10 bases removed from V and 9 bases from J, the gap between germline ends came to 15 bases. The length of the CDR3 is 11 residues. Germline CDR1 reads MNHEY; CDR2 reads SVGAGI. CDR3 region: CATIGREKAFF. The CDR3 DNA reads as TGTGCCACCATCGGCAGGGAAAAAGCTTTCTTT.

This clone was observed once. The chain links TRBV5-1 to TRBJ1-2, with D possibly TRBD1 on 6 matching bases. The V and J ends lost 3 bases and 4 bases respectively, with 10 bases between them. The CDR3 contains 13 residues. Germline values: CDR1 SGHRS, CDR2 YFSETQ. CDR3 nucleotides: TGCGCCAGCAGCTACGGACAGAGCTATGGCTACACCTTC. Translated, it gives CASSYGQSYGYTF.

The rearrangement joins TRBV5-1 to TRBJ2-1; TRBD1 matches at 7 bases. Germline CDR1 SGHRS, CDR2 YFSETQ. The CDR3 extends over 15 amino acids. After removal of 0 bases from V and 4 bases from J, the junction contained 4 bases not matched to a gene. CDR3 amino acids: CASSLDRGLYNEQFF. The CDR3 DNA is TGCGCCAGCAGCTTGGACAGGGGCCTTTACAATGAGCAGTTCTTC.

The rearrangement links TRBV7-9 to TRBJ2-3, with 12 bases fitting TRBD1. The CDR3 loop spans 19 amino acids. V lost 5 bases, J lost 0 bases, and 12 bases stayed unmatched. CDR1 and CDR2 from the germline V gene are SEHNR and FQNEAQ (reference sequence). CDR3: CASSGKGQGAGGSTDTQYF. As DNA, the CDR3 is TGTGCCAGCAGCGGAAAGGGACAGGGGGCTGGGGGTAGCACAGATACGCAGTATTTT. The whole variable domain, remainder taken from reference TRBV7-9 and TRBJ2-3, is DTGVSQNPRHKITKRGQNVTFRCDPISEHNRLYWYRQTLGQGPEFLTYFQNEAQLEKSRLLSDRFSAERPKGSFSTLEIQRTEQGDSAMYLCASSGKGQGAGGSTDTQYFGPGTRLTVL.

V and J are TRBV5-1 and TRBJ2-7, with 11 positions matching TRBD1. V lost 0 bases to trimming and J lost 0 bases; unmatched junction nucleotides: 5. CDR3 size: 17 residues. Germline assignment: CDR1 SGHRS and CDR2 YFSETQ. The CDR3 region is CASSLGSGTGGSYEQYF. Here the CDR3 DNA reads TGCGCCAGCAGCTTGGGCTCCGGGACAGGGGGCTCCTACGAGCAGTACTTC.

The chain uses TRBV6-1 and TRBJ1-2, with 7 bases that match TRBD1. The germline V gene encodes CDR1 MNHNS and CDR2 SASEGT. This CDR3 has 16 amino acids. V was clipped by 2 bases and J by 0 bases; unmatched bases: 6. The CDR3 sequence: CASSETHRGPNYGYTF. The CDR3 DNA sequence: TGTGCCAGCAGTGAAACACACAGGGGACCTAACTATGGCTACACCTTC.

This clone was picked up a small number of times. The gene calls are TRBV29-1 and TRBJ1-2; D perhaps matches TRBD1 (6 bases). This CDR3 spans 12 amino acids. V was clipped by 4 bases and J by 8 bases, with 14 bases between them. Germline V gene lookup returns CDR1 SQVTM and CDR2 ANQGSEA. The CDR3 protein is CSVVSRGNGYTF. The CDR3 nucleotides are TGCAGCGTTGTTAGTAGGGGGAACGGCTACACCTTC. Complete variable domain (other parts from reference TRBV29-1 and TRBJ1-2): SAVISQKPSRDICQRGTSLTIQCQVDSQVTMMFWYRQQPGQSLTLIATANQGSEATYESGFVIDKFPISRPNLTFSTLTVSNMSPEDSSIYLCSVVSRGNGYTFGSGTRLTVV.

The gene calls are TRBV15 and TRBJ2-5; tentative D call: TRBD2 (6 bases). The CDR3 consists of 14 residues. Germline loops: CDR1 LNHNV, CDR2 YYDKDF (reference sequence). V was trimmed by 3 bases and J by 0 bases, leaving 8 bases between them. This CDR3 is CATSRGGYQETQYF. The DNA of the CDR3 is TGTGCCACCAGCAGGGGGGGATACCAAGAGACCCAGTACTTC.

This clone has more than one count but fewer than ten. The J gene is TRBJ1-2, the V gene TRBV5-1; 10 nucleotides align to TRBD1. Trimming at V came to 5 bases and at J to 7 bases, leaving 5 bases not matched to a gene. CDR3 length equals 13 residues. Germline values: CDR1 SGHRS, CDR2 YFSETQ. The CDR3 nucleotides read TGCGCCAGCAGTGACAGGGGGCTCGGTGGCTACACCTTC. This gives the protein CASSDRGLGGYTF. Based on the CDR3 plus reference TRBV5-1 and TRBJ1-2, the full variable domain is KAGVTQTPRYLIKTRGQQVTLSCSPISGHRSVSWYQQTPGQGLQFLFEYFSETQRNKGNFPGRFSGRQFSNSRSEMNVSTLELGDSALYLCASSDRGLGGYTFGSGTRLTVV.

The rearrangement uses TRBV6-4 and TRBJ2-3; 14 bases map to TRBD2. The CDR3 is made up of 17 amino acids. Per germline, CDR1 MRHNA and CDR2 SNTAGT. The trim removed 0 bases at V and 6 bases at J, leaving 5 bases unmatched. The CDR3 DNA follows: TGTGCCAGCAGTGACTCCGGGACTAGCGGGGGCGGGGATACGCAGTATTTT. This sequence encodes CASSDSGTSGGGDTQYF.